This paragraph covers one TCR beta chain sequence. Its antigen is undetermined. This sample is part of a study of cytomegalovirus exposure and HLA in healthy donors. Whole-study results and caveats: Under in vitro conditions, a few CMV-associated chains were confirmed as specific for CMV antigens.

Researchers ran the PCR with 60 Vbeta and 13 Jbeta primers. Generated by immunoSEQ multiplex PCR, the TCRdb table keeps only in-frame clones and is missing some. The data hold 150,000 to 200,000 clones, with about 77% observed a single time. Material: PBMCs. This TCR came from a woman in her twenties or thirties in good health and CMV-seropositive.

In DNA form, the CDR3 reads TGCAGCGTCCGGACAGGGGGCGCAAATAGCAATCAGCCCCAGCATTTT. Its translation is CSVRTGGANSNQPQHF. The chain joins TRBV29-1 to TRBJ1-5; 11 bases match TRBD1. The CDR3 length is 16 residues. Trimming cost V 6 bases and J 0 bases; bases outside gene matches: 7. Germline V gene sequence: CDR1 SQVTM, CDR2 ANQGSEA.